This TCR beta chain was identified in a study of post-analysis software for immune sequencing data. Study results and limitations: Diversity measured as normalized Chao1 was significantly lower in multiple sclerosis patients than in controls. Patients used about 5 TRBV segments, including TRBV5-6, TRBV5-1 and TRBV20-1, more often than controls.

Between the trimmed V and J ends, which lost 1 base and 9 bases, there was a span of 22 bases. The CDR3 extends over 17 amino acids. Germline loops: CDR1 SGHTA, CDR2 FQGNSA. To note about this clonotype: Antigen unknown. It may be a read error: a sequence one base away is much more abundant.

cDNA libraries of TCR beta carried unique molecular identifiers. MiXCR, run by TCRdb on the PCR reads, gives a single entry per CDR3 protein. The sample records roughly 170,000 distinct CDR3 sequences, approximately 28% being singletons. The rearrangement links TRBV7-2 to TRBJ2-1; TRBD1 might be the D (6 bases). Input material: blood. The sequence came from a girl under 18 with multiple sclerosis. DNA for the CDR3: TGTGCCAGCAGCTTAGAATCAGGGGACACGCTAGTTCTTGAGCAGTTCTTC. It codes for CASSLESGDTLVLEQFF.